This T cell receptor beta chain derives from a study of T cell responses to AZD1222 COVID-19 vaccine. The CDR3 totals 12 residues. CDR1 is LGHDT, CDR2 YNNKEL, per germline (reference sequence). V lost 1 base, J lost 7 bases, and 8 bases lay in between. Only in-frame clones appear in the TCRdb table, and some are missing; sequencing was by immunoSEQ multiplex PCR. This table holds approximately 300,000 clones, almost 95% found once. V and J are TRBV3-1 (or the pseudogene TRBV3-2) and TRBJ2-7; D unresolved. This sequence originates from an adult who received the AZD1222 COVID-19 vaccine. The sequencing used peripheral blood, collected 28 days after the second AZD1222 dose. This chain's CDR3 is CASSQGQREQYF. For the CDR3, the DNA is TGTGCCAGCAGCCAAGGGCAGAGGGAGCAGTACTTC.